The clone carrying this TCR beta chain is a singleton in its sample. This specimen comes from a study of technical replicates of blood from several donors. The germline V gene has CDR1 SGHDT and CDR2 YYEEEE. The CDR3 totals 16 residues. Deletions cut 1 base from V and 2 bases from J, with 15 bases between. Generated by immunoSEQ multiplex PCR, the TCRdb table keeps only in-frame clones and is missing some. The sample contains under 75,000 clones, around 93% of which appear only once. The sequenced sample consisted of PBMCs. This clonotype was sampled from a human donor in good health. Some clones in this sample may be carry-over from other donors' samples. The chain carries TRBV5-6 and TRBJ1-2, with TRBD1 as a possible D gene (5 bases). The DNA for the CDR3 is TGTGCCAGCAGCTTGCTTATTGGGGCGCAAAACTATGGCTACACCTTC. Translated: CASSLLIGAQNYGYTF.